This TCR beta chain was retrieved from a study of cytomegalovirus exposure and HLA in healthy donors. Whole-study results and caveats: Researchers catalogued approximately 170 TCR beta chains as cytomegalovirus-associated. A highly shared variant cluster was judged a likely technical artifact.

Use of 60 Vbeta and 13 Jbeta primers characterized the PCR. Clones were sequenced by immunoSEQ multiplex PCR, and TCRdb holds only the in-frame ones, with some missing. The top ten clones hold around 16% of a sample with about 200,000 clones, about 83% of them seen once. Comment on this clone: No antigen is known for it.

Per the germline V gene, CDR1 is SQVTM and CDR2 is ANQGSEA. V was cut by 6 bases and J by 1 base, with 13 bases left in between. CDR3 length: 15 residues. The V call is TRBV29-1, the J call TRBJ2-6; D is ambiguous. This receptor was obtained from a man aged 35 to 55 in good health and CMV-seronegative. The specimen was PBMCs. The CDR3 sequence is CSVRGGSSGANVLTF. The CDR3 region has the DNA TGCAGCGTCCGAGGTGGAAGTTCTGGGGCCAACGTCCTGACTTTC.